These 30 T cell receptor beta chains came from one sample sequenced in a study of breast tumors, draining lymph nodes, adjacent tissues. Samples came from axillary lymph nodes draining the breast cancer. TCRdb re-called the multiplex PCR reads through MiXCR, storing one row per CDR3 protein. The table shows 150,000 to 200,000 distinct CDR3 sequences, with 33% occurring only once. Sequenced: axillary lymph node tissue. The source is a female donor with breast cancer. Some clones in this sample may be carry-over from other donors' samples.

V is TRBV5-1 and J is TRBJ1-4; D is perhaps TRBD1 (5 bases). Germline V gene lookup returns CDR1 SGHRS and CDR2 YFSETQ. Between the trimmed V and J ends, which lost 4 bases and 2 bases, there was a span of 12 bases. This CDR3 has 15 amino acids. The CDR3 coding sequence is TGCGCCAGCAGCGGCACCGGGACTACTAATGAAAAACTGTTTTTT. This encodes CASSGTGTTNEKLFF.

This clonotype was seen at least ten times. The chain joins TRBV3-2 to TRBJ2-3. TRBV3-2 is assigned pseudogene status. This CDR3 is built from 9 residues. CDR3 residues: CASSHTQYF. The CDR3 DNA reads TGTGCCAGCAGCCATACGCAGTATTTT.

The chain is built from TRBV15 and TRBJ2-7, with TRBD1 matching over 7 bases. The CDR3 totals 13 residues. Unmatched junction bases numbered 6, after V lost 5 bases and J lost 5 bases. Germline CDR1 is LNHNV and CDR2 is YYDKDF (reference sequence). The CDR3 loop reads CATSGRDRNEQYF. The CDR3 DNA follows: TGTGCCACCAGCGGCCGGGACAGAAACGAGCAGTACTTC.

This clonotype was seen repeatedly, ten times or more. Here the CDR3 reads CARGTGPREKLFF. The CDR3 bases are TGTGCCAGGGGGACAGGGCCTCGTGAAAAACTGTTTTTT. The chain joins TRBV2 to TRBJ1-4; TRBD1 matches 9 bases. V gave up 9 bases and J gave up 7 bases; unmatched junction bases: 6. In germline, CDR1 is SNHLY, CDR2 FYNNEI. This CDR3 has 13 residues. Variable domain in full (rest from reference TRBV2 and TRBJ1-4): EPEVTQTPSHQVTQMGQEVILRCVPISNHLYFYWYRQILGQKVEFLVSFYNNEISEKSEIFDDQFSVERPDGSNFTLKIRSTKLEDSAMYFCARGTGPREKLFFGSGTQLSVL.

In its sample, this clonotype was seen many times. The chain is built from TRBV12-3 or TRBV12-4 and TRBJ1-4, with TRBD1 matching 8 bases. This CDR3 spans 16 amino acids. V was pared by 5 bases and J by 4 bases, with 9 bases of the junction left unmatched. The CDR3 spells CASSATGGGGNEKLFF. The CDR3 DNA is TGTGCCAGCAGTGCAACAGGGGGGGGTGGTAATGAAAAACTGTTTTTT.

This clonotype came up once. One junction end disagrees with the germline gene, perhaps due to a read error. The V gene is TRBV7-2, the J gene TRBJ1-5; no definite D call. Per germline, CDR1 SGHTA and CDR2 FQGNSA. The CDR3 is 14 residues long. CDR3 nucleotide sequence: TGTGCCAGCAGCCTCCACGGTAGCCATCAGCCCCGGCATTTT. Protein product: CASSLHGSHQPRHF. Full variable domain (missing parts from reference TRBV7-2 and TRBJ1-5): GAGVSQSPSNKVTEKGKDVELRCDPISGHTALYWYRQSLGQGLEFLIYFQGNSAPDKSGLPSDRFSAERTGGSVSTLTIQRTQQEDSAVYLCASSLHGSHQPRHFGDGTRLSIL.

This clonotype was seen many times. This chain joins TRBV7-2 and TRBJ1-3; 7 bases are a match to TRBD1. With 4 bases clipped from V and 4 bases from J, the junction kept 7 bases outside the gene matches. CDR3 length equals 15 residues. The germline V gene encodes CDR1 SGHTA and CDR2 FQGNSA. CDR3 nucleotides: TGTGCCAGCAGCTCGCCGGGACAGCCAGGAAACACCATATATTTT. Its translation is CASSSPGQPGNTIYF.

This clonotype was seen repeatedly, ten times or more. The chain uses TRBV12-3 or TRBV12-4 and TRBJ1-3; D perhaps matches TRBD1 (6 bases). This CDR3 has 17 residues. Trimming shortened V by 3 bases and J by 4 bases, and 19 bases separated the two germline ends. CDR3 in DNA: TGTGCCAGCAGTTTTTTTGCCCCAAATACAGGGGGAAACACCATATATTTT. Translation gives CASSFFAPNTGGNTIYF.

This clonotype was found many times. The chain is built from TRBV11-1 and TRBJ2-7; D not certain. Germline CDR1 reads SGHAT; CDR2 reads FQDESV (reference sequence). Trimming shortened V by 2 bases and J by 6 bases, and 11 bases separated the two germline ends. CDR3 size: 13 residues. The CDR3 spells CASSLTDVREQYF. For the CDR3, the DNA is TGTGCCAGCAGCTTAACCGATGTCCGCGAGCAGTACTTC. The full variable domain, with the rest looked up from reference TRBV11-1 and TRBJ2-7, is EAEVAQSPRYKITEKSQAVAFWCDPISGHATLYWYRQILGQGPELLVQFQDESVVDDSQLPKDRFSAERLKGVDSTLKIQPAELGDSAMYLCASSLTDVREQYFGPGTRLTVT.

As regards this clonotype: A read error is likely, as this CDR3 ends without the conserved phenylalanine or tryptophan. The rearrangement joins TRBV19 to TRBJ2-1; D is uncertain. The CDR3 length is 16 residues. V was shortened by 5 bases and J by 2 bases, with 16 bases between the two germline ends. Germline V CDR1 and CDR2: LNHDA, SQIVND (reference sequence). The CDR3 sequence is CASSPGFPDAYNEQFS. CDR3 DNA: TGTGCCAGTAGTCCCGGGTTCCCCGACGCCTACAATGAGCAGTTCTCC.

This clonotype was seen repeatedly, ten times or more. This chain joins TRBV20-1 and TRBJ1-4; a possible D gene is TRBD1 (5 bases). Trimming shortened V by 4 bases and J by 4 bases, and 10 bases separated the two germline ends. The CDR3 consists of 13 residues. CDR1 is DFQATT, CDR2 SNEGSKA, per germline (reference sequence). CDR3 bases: TGCAGTGCTAACAGACAGAGTAATGAAAAACTGTTTTTT. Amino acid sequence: CSANRQSNEKLFF.

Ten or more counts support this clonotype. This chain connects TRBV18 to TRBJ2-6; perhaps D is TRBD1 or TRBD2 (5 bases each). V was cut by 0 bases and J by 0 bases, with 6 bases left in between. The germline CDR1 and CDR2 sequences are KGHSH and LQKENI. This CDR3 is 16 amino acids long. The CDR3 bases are TGTGCCAGCTCACCACCGGGGGTCTCTGGGGCCAACGTCCTGACTTTC. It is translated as CASSPPGVSGANVLTF.

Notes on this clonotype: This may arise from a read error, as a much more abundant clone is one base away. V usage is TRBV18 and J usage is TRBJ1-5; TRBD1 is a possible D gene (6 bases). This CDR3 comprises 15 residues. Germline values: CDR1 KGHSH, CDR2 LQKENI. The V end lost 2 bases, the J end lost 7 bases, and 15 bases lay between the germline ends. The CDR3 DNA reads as TGTGCCAGCTCACCAGGGAACAGGGACTGGCAGCCCCAGCATTTT. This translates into CASSPGNRDWQPQHF.

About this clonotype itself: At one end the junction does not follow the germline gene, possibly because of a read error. CDR3 loop: CASSLGGEIIQCF. CDR3 nucleotide sequence: TGTGCCAGCAGCTTAGGGGGGGAGATCATTCAGTGCTTC. This chain connects TRBV7-9 to TRBJ2-4; the D gene is possibly TRBD2 (6 bases). CDR1 and CDR2 from the germline V gene are SEHNR and FQNEAQ (reference sequence). This CDR3 has 13 amino acids.

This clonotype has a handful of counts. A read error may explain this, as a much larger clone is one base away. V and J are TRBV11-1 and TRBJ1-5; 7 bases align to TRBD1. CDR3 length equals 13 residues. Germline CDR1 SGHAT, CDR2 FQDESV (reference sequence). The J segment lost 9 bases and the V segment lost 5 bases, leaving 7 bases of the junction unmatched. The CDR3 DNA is TGTGCCAGCAGCCGAGACAGGGATCCGCCCCAGCATTTT. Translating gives CASSRDRDPPQHF.

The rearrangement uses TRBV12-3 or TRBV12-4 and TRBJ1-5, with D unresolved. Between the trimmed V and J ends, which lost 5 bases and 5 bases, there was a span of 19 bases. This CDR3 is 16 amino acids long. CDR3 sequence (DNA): TGTGCCAGCAGTCCGCGACTAAACCCGTTTTATCAGCCCCAGCATTTT. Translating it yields CASSPRLNPFYQPQHF.

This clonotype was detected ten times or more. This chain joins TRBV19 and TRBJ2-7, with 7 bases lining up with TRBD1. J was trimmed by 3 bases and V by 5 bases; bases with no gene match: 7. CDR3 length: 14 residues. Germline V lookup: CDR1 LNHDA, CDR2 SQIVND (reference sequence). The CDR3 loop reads CASSHRTGHYEQYF. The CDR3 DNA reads TGTGCCAGTAGTCATCGGACAGGACACTACGAGCAGTACTTC.

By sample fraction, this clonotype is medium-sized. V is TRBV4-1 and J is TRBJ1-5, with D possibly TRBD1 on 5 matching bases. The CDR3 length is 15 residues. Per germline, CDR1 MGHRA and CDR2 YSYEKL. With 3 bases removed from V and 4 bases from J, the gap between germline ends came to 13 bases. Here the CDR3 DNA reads TGCGCCAGCAGCCAGGCGACAGAAGCTAATCAGCCCCAGCATTTT. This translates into CASSQATEANQPQHF.

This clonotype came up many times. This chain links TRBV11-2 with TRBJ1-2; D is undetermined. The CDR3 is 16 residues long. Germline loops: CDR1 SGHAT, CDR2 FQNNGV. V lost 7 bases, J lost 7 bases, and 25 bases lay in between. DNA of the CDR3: TGTGCCAGCAACCTCCTTGATCGGGTCTCATATCGTGGCTACACCTTC. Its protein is CASNLLDRVSYRGYTF.

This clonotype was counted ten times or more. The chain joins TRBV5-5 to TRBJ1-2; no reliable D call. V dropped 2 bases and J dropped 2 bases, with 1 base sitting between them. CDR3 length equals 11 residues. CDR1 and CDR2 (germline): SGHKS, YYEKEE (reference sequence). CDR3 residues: CASSLNYGYTF. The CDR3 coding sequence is TGTGCCAGCAGCTTAAACTATGGCTACACCTTC.

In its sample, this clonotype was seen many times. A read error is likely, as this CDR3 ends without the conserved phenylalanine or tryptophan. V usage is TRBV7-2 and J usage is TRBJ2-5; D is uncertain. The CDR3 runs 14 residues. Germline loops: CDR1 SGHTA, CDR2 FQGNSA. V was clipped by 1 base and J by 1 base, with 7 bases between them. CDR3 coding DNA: TGTGCCAGCAGCTTAGGTGGCAGCCAAGAGACCCAGTACCTC. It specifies CASSLGGSQETQYL.

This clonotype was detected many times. CDR3: CASSFRGGPPGREQYF. The CDR3, as DNA: TGTGCCAGCAGCTTCCGCGGGGGCCCGCCGGGTCGAGAGCAGTACTTC. The chain recombines TRBV11-3 with TRBJ2-7; tentatively, D is TRBD2 (7 bases). Germline V gives CDR1 SGHNT, CDR2 YENEEA. The CDR3 runs 16 residues. Deletions cut 3 bases from V and 7 bases from J, with 22 bases between.

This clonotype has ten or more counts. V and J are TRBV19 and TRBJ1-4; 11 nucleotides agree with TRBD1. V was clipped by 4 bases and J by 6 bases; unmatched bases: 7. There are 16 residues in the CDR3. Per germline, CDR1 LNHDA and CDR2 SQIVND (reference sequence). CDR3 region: CASSTRTGQGDEKLFF. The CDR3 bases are TGTGCCAGTAGTACCCGAACGGGACAGGGGGATGAAAAACTGTTTTTT.

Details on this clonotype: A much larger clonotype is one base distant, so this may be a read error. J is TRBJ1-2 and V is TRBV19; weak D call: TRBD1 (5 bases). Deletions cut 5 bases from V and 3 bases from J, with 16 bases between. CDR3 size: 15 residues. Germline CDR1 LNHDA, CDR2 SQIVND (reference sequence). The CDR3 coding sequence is TGTGCCAGTAGTGACCGAGACAGAGCTGACTATGGCTACACCTTC. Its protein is CASSDRDRADYGYTF.

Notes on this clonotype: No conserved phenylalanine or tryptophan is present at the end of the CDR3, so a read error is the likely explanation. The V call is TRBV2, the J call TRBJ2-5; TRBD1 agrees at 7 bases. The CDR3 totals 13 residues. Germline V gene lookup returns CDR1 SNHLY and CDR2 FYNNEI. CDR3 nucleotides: TGTACCAGTGAGACAGGGCAGGCGGAGACCCAGTACTCC. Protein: CTSETGQAETQYS.

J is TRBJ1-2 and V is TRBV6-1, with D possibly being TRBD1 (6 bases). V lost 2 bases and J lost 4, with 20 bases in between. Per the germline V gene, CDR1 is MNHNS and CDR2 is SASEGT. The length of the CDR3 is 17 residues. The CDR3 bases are TGTGCCAGCAGTGAAAATCTACAGGGCAGGACAAGCTATGGCTACACCTTC. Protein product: CASSENLQGRTSYGYTF.

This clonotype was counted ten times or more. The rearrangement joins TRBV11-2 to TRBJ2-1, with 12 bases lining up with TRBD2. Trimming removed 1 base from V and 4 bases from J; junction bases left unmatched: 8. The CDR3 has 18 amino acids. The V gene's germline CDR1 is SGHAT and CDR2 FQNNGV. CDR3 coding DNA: TGTGCCAGCAGCTTAGTTCTAGCGGGAGGGGCCGGGTACAATGAGCAGTTCTTC. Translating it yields CASSLVLAGGAGYNEQFF. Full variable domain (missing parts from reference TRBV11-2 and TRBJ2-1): EAGVAQSPRYKIIEKRQSVAFWCNPISGHATLYWYQQILGQGPKLLIQFQNNGVVDDSQLPKDRFSAERLKGVDSTLKIQPAKLEDSAVYLCASSLVLAGGAGYNEQFFGPGTRLTVL.

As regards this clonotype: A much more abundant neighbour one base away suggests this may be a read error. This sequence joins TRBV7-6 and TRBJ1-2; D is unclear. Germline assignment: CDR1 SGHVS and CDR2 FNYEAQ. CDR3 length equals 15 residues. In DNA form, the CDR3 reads TGTGCCAGCAGCTTTCAGGAACATCAGTTCTATGGCTGCACCTTC. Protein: CASSFQEHQFYGCTF.

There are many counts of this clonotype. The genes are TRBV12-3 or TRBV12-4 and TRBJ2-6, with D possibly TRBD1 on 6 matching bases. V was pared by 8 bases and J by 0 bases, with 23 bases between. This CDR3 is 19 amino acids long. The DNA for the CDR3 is TGTGCCAGCTCCGGCCCCCCCGGGACATCCTACTCTGGGGCCAACGTCCTGACTTTC. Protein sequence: CASSGPPGTSYSGANVLTF.

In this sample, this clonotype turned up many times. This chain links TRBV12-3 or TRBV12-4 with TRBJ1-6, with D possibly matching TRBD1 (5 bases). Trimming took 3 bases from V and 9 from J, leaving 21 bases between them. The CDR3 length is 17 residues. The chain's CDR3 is CASSFARPTAVTSPLHF. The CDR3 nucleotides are TGTGCCAGCAGTTTCGCCCGGCCGACAGCGGTTACTTCACCCCTCCACTTT.